A single sample is the source of the 16 T cell receptor beta chains below, sequenced in a study of control samples from healthy donors and cancer patients. Sequencing was performed with immunoSEQ multiplex PCR; in TCRdb, only in-frame clones are kept and a portion is missing. The table lists around 120,000 clones, 80% to 90% of them singletons. Sample: PBMCs. The receptors stem from a woman aged 45-65 years with colorectal cancer.

DNA of the CDR3: TGTGCCAGCAGCTTCGAGGGGACAGGGGCGGCAAAACTGTTTTTT. This codes for CASSFEGTGAAKLFF. J is TRBJ1-4 and V is TRBV7-9, with TRBD1 matching 10 bases. Germline lookup yields CDR1 SEHNR and CDR2 FQNEAQ (reference sequence). V lost 3 bases, J lost 10 bases, and 8 bases stayed unmatched. This CDR3 is 15 amino acids long.

The chain carries TRBV9 and TRBJ2-2, with 7 bases aligning to TRBD2. Germline loops: CDR1 SGDLS, CDR2 YYNGEE. With 4 bases clipped from V and 10 bases from J, the junction kept 7 bases outside the gene matches. The CDR3 runs 13 residues. The CDR3 nucleotides read TGTGCCAGCAGCCTCCGGGCGGGAGCGGAGCTGTTTTTT. Translated, it gives CASSLRAGAELFF. The complete variable domain, with remaining parts taken from reference TRBV9 and TRBJ2-2, reads DSGVTQTPKHLITATGQRVTLRCSPRSGDLSVYWYQQSLDQGLQFLIQYYNGEERAKGNILERFSAQQFPDLHSELNLSSLELGDSALYFCASSLRAGAELFFGEGSRLTVL.

The chain carries TRBV27 and TRBJ2-7; 11 nucleotides align to TRBD1. Trimming removed 4 bases from V and 2 bases from J; junction bases left unmatched: 13. The CDR3 spans 18 residues. Germline loops: CDR1 MNHEY, CDR2 SMNVEV (reference sequence). The CDR3 DNA sequence: TGTGCCAGCAGTTGGGGGAGGAGGACAGGGGGCATAACCTACGAGCAGTACTTC. Its protein is CASSWGRRTGGITYEQYF.

The V call is TRBV11-2, the J call TRBJ1-1; possibly TRBD1 for D (5 bases). Germline CDR1 reads SGHAT; CDR2 reads FQNNGV. V dropped 5 bases and J dropped 6 bases, with 19 bases sitting between them. CDR3 length: 15 amino acids. CDR3 sequence: CASSKVGTLGAEAFF. The CDR3 DNA sequence: TGTGCCAGCAGCAAAGTGGGGACTTTAGGGGCTGAAGCTTTCTTT.

The V gene is TRBV5-6, the J gene TRBJ1-1, with D hard to call. This CDR3 region has 15 residues. Germline CDR1 reads SGHDT; CDR2 reads YYEEEE. V lost 0 bases and J lost 3, with 12 bases in between. CDR3 amino acids: CASSLAGRAYTEAFF. The CDR3 region has the DNA TGTGCCAGCAGCTTGGCTGGGCGGGCTTACACTGAAGCTTTCTTT.

The CDR3 sequence: CASMLGVSGIGYTF. CDR3 nucleotides: TGTGCCAGCATGTTGGGGGTTTCGGGAATTGGCTACACCTTC. This chain links TRBV28 with TRBJ1-2; the D gene is possibly TRBD1 (5 bases). The V end lost 7 bases, the J end lost 7 bases, and 19 bases lay between the germline ends. There are 14 residues in the CDR3. Germline V gene lookup returns CDR1 MDHEN and CDR2 SYDVKM.

This clone was observed a handful of times. CDR3 coding DNA: TGTGCCAGCAGCGGGACAGGGAGCTATAATTCACCCCTCCACTTT. Encoded protein: CASSGTGSYNSPLHF. The chain couples TRBV2 to TRBJ1-6; 9 bases line up with TRBD1. V shed 6 bases, J shed 3 bases, and the junction held 3 bases outside the gene matches. The CDR3 consists of 15 residues. Germline V gene data show CDR1 as SNHLY and CDR2 as FYNNEI. The whole variable domain, remainder taken from reference TRBV2 and TRBJ1-6, is EPEVTQTPSHQVTQMGQEVILRCVPISNHLYFYWYRQILGQKVEFLVSFYNNEISEKSEIFDDQFSVERPDGSNFTLKIRSTKLEDSAMYFCASSGTGSYNSPLHFGNGTRLTVT.

In nucleotides, the CDR3 is TGTGCCACCAGCGGGACTTCAGGACAGGGTGTGGGTCGCGGAGCTTTCTTT. As protein: CATSGTSGQGVGRGAFF. The rearrangement joins TRBV15 to TRBJ1-1; 8 nucleotides agree with TRBD1. Germline loops: CDR1 LNHNV, CDR2 YYDKDF (reference sequence). V lost 5 bases, J lost 10 bases, and 21 bases stayed unmatched. The CDR3 covers 17 residues.

The rearrangement uses TRBV6-6 and TRBJ2-2; D remains ambiguous. With 8 bases removed from V and 7 bases from J, the gap between germline ends came to 14 bases. From germline, CDR1 is MNHNY and CDR2 SVGAGI (reference sequence). The CDR3 covers 13 residues. In DNA, the CDR3 is TGTGCCAGCGGAATGATGGGCAGCGGGGAGCTGTTTTTT. Translation: CASGMMGSGELFF.

This chain connects TRBV7-2 to TRBJ2-4; maybe TRBD2 (7 bases). Trimming pared 5 bases from V and 6 bases from J, leaving 11 bases between. The germline gives CDR1 SGHTA, CDR2 FQGNSA. The CDR3 is made up of 13 amino acids. CDR3 coding DNA: TGTGCCAGCAGCCCCGGGGGGCTAAACATTCAGTACTTC. This gives the protein CASSPGGLNIQYF.

This chain links TRBV20-1 with TRBJ2-7; maybe TRBD1 (6 bases). Between the trimmed V and J ends, which lost 3 bases and 5 bases, there was a span of 11 bases. The CDR3 sequence is 12 residues long. Per the germline V gene, CDR1 is DFQATT and CDR2 is SNEGSKA (reference sequence). The CDR3 sequence: CSASLQGNEQYF. CDR3 nucleotides: TGCAGTGCTAGTCTACAGGGTAACGAGCAGTACTTC.

V usage is TRBV19 and J usage is TRBJ2-3; D uncertain. The length of the CDR3 is 14 residues. The germline V gene encodes CDR1 LNHDA and CDR2 SQIVND (reference sequence). V shed 4 bases and J shed 0 bases, with 8 bases lying between them. The CDR3 DNA is TGTGCCAGTAGTACCGAAAGTAGCACAGATACGCAGTATTTT. Translation: CASSTESSTDTQYF.

In its sample, this clone was seen a few times. The CDR3 reads CAYKPRIVTNTEAFF. CDR3 in DNA: TGTGCCTACAAACCGCGGATTGTTACGAACACTGAAGCTTTCTTT. V usage is TRBV30 and J usage is TRBJ1-1; D gene uncertain. The germline V and J ends were trimmed by 7 bases and 1 base, with 19 bases remaining between them. The CDR3 runs 15 residues. CDR1 GTSNPN and CDR2 SVGIG come from the germline V gene (reference sequence).

The chain is built from TRBV19 and TRBJ1-1; 7 bases are shared with TRBD1. Germline CDR1 LNHDA, CDR2 SQIVND (reference sequence). The CDR3 sequence is 14 residues long. With V trimmed by 4 bases and J by 3 bases, 5 bases remained unmatched. CDR3 coding DNA: TGTGCCAGTAGTAACAGGGGCTTGGACACTGAAGCTTTCTTT. Amino acid sequence: CASSNRGLDTEAFF.

The V and J genes are TRBV7-6 and TRBJ2-1, with a possible D match to TRBD2 (7 bases). With 5 bases removed from V and 2 bases from J, the gap between germline ends came to 16 bases. This CDR3 spans 16 amino acids. CDR1 and CDR2 (germline): SGHVS, FNYEAQ. As DNA, the CDR3 is TGTGCCAGCAGCATCGGGGGGCTTTGGACCTACAATGAGCAGTTCTTC. Residues: CASSIGGLWTYNEQFF. Full variable domain (outside the CDR3, taken from reference TRBV7-6 and TRBJ2-1): GAGVSQSPRYKVTKRGQDVALRCDPISGHVSLYWYRQALGQGPEFLTYFNYEAQQDKSGLPNDRFSAERPEGSISTLTIQRTEQRDSAMYRCASSIGGLWTYNEQFFGPGTRLTVL.

The rearrangement joins TRBV5-6 to TRBJ1-2; 10 bases are a match to TRBD1. The CDR3 is 14 amino acids. Germline assignment: CDR1 SGHDT and CDR2 YYEEEE. After removal of 4 bases from V and 4 bases from J, the junction contained 4 bases not matched to a gene. CDR3 amino acids: CASSPGQGSYGYTF. The CDR3 region has the DNA TGTGCCAGCAGCCCGGGACAGGGGAGCTATGGCTACACCTTC.